This entry is about one TCR beta chain. This record comes from a study of blood T cell repertoires in COVID-19. Across the study: The United States, Italy and Spain were the sources of the acute and convalescent COVID-19 samples. PBMCs, B-cell-depleted T cells, or T cells were the source of the cDNA or gDNA that made up the material.

The CDR3 has 14 amino acids. Germline-derived CDR1 and CDR2 are WNHNN and SYGVQD (reference sequence). Losses at the gene ends were 0 bases for V and 6 bases for J; bases not matched to a gene: 3. TCRdb keeps only in-frame clones here, not all; method: immunoSEQ multiplex PCR. The sample lists approximately 99,000 clones; less than 75% were seen once. The receptor's source is a woman aged 40 to 55 with acute or convalescent COVID-19. The rearrangement joins TRBV10-1 to TRBJ2-7, with 9 nucleotides matching TRBD1. Sequenced material: peripheral blood. As DNA, the CDR3 is TGCGCCAGCAGTGAGTCGGGGACAGGGAGCGAGCAGTACTTC. It encodes CASSESGTGSEQYF.